The 21 T cell receptor beta chains below were found in one sample sequenced in a study of spatial heterogeneity in lung cancer. Study results and caveats: Mutation tallies in tumors tracked expanded intratumoral alpha and beta TCR counts.

Stated time point: sample taken at primary tumor resection. TCRdb reprocessed the 5' RACE reads via MiXCR and lists one record per CDR3 protein. The sample lists 1,500 or so distinct CDR3 sequences, around 14% occurring once. Their specific antigens are unknown. The sample consisted of lung tumor tissue, taken at surgery. Receptors were obtained from a male donor with early-stage non-small cell lung cancer.

This clonotype occurred a few times. This beta chain represents an off-target read in a library built for alpha chains; its size is of limited meaning. This chain joins TRBV23-1 and TRBJ1-1, with 7 nucleotides matching TRBD1. TRBV23-1 falls under the ORF class, with uncertain function. The CDR3 sequence is 21 residues long. Trimming cost V 0 bases and J 1 base; bases outside gene matches: 20. CDR3 protein: CASSQSRGRGGAQRKNTEAFF. CDR3 nucleotide sequence: TGCGCCAGCAGTCAATCAAGGGGGCGCGGGGGTGCACAGCGCAAGAACACTGAAGCTTTCTTT.

This clonotype was seen only a few times. This beta chain came through as a stray read in a library set up for alpha chains, and its size says little. CDR3 sequence: CSVTVVWEAFF. Here the CDR3 DNA reads TGCAGCGTCACCGTTGTGTGGGAAGCTTTCTTT. V is TRBV29-1 and J is TRBJ1-1; no clear D gene. Per germline, CDR1 SQVTM and CDR2 ANQGSEA. There are 11 residues in the CDR3. The V and J ends lost 6 bases and 8 bases respectively, with 13 bases between them.

This clonotype is termed medium-sized. Since the library was made to target alpha chains, this beta chain is a stray read and its abundance is not meaningful. The V gene is TRBV19, the J gene TRBJ2-3, with a weak D call TRBD2 (7 bases). This CDR3 comprises 16 residues. CDR1 is LNHDA and CDR2 is SQIVND in the germline V gene (reference sequence). V shed 5 bases and J shed 0 bases, with 15 bases lying between them. This CDR3 reads CASSPYAGASTDTQYF. The CDR3 coding sequence is TGTGCCAGTAGTCCCTATGCGGGGGCTAGCACAGATACGCAGTATTTT. Based on the CDR3 plus reference TRBV19 and TRBJ2-3, the full variable domain is DGGITQSPKYLFRKEGQNVTLSCEQNLNHDAMYWYRQDPGQGLRLIYYSQIVNDFQKGDIAEGYSVSREKKESFPLTVTSAQKNPTAFYLCASSPYAGASTDTQYFGPGTRLTVL.

Details on this clonotype: The library was prepared for alpha chains; this beta chain is a stray read, so its frequency means little. The chain joins TRBV7-2 to TRBJ2-5, with D possibly being TRBD1 or TRBD2 (5 bases each). Per the germline V gene, CDR1 is SGHTA and CDR2 is FQGNSA. V shed 4 bases and J shed 8 bases, with 14 bases lying between them. The CDR3 loop spans 13 amino acids. The CDR3: CASSWGRSGTQYF. CDR3 DNA sequence: TGTGCCAGCAGCTGGGGACGATCGGGTACCCAGTACTTC. The variable domain in full, completed from reference TRBV7-2 and TRBJ2-5, reads GAGVSQSPSNKVTEKGKDVELRCDPISGHTALYWYRQSLGQGLEFLIYFQGNSAPDKSGLPSDRFSAERTGGSVSTLTIQRTQQEDSAVYLCASSWGRSGTQYFGPGTRLLVL.

By sample share, this clonotype is medium-sized. Since the library was made to target alpha chains, this beta chain is a stray read and its abundance is not meaningful. This chain connects TRBV6-5 to TRBJ1-1, with 7 bases identical to TRBD1. The CDR3 contains 13 residues. Germline V CDR1 and CDR2: MNHEY, SVGAGI. V lost 2 bases to trimming and J lost 6 bases; unmatched junction nucleotides: 3. The CDR3 DNA follows: TGTGCCAGCAGTTACCAGGGGGTTGCTGAAGCTTTCTTT. Translated: CASSYQGVAEAFF.

This clonotype came up a few times. Within a library made for alpha chains, this beta chain is off target, and its count is uninformative. The chain employs TRBV27 and TRBJ2-7, with D tentatively TRBD1 or TRBD2 (6 bases each). The V and J ends lost 2 bases and 12 bases respectively, with 17 bases between them. Germline V gene sequence: CDR1 MNHEY, CDR2 SMNVEV (reference sequence). The length of the CDR3 is 13 residues. This CDR3 is CASSLAGHPGRYF. The DNA for the CDR3 is TGTGCCAGCAGTTTAGCGGGACACCCGGGGCGGTACTTC.

This clonotype is deemed medium-sized. In a library made to pick up alpha chains, this beta chain is a stray read with a size that means little. V usage is TRBV30 and J usage is TRBJ2-7, with D tentatively TRBD2 (6 bases). V gave up 0 bases and J gave up 2 bases, with 11 bases separating them. The germline gives CDR1 GTSNPN, CDR2 SVGIG (reference sequence). This CDR3 has 14 amino acids. CDR3 region: CAWSVDWGAYEQYF. The CDR3 DNA reads as TGTGCCTGGAGTGTTGACTGGGGGGCCTACGAGCAGTACTTC.

This clonotype is classed as medium-sized (0.01 to 0.1%). For a library built for alpha chains, this beta chain is a stray read; little rests on its size. The CDR3 region is CASSANLAGDTGELFF. The CDR3 DNA reads as TGTGCCAGCAGCGCAAACCTAGCGGGAGACACCGGGGAGCTGTTTTTT. This sequence joins TRBV5-4 and TRBJ2-2, with 10 positions matching TRBD2. J lost 3 bases, V lost 4 bases, and 6 bases had no gene match. The CDR3 has 16 amino acids. CDR1 and CDR2 (germline): SGHNT, YYREEE (reference sequence).

This clonotype counts as hyperexpanded. The library was built for alpha chains, so this beta chain is an off-target read and its size means little. The V and J genes are TRBV2 and TRBJ2-3, with D hard to call. Germline V gene data show CDR1 as SNHLY and CDR2 as FYNNEI. V lost 2 bases to trimming and J lost 6 bases, with 15 bases between them. The CDR3 is made up of 15 amino acids. CDR3 in DNA: TGTGCCAGCAGTGAAAGCGTAGGTCCTGGTGATACGCAGTATTTT. Amino acids: CASSESVGPGDTQYF. The full variable domain, in which reference TRBV2 and TRBJ2-3 provide the parts outside the CDR3, is EPEVTQTPSHQVTQMGQEVILRCVPISNHLYFYWYRQILGQKVEFLVSFYNNEISEKSEIFDDQFSVERPDGSNFTLKIRSTKLEDSAMYFCASSESVGPGDTQYFGPGTRLTVL.

By share of the sample, this clonotype is medium-sized. This beta chain was picked up by a library intended for alpha chains and is off target, so its count carries little meaning. V is TRBV29-1 and J is TRBJ2-7; D unresolved. Germline CDR1 is SQVTM and CDR2 is ANQGSEA. Trimming stripped 4 bases from V and 3 bases from J, with 10 bases between. The CDR3 consists of 12 residues. This chain's CDR3 is CSVGKDRYEQYF. CDR3 nucleotides: TGCAGCGTTGGGAAGGACCGCTACGAGCAGTACTTC.

The sample holds a few counts of this clonotype. The library was built for alpha chains, so this beta chain is an off-target read and its size means little. The V and J genes are TRBV5-1 and TRBJ2-2; D is perhaps TRBD1 (6 bases). Trimming cost V 5 bases and J 0 bases, with 11 bases left between them. This CDR3 has 15 amino acids. Germline CDR1 is SGHRS and CDR2 is YFSETQ. The CDR3 spells CASSPGHTNTGELFF. CDR3 DNA sequence: TGCGCCAGCAGTCCGGGACACACGAACACCGGGGAGCTGTTTTTT.

Only a few counts were recorded for this clonotype. Because the library targeted alpha chains, this beta chain is an off-target read whose size means little. This sequence joins TRBV6-6 and TRBJ2-3; a possible D gene is TRBD1 (5 bases). From germline, CDR1 is MNHNY and CDR2 SVGAGI (reference sequence). This CDR3 comprises 16 residues. Trimming left V 6 bases short and J 3 bases short, with 19 bases between. The CDR3, as DNA: TGTGCCAGCAGCCTGACCGGACACCAAGAAACAGATACGCAGTATTTT. Amino acids: CASSLTGHQETDTQYF.

Remarks on this clonotype: This beta chain came through as a stray read in a library set up for alpha chains, and its size says little. The chain employs TRBV7-3 and TRBJ1-6; weak D call: TRBD1 (5 bases). Germline CDR1 SGHTA, CDR2 FQGTGA. The V end lost 2 bases, the J end lost 7 bases, and 9 bases lay between the germline ends. The CDR3 spans 14 residues. CDR3 DNA: TGTGCCAGCAGCTTAGGGACGGGAAATTCACCCCTCCACTTT. This encodes CASSLGTGNSPLHF.

About this clonotype: Because this beta chain is a stray read in a library intended to capture alpha chains, its abundance should not be given much weight. The chain recombines TRBV7-2 with TRBJ2-3; D remains unclear. Germline V gene data show CDR1 as SGHTA and CDR2 as FQGNSA. The CDR3 runs 12 residues. Trimming removed 5 bases at V and 4 bases at J, with 7 bases between. The CDR3 loop reads CASSPRPDTQYF. The CDR3 DNA is TGTGCCAGCAGCCCCCGGCCAGATACGCAGTATTTT.

Judged by abundance, this clonotype is medium-sized. A library made for alpha chains picked up this beta chain off target, so its size means little. The chain joins TRBV6-1 to TRBJ1-5; no definite D call. This CDR3 is 12 amino acids long. V lost 2 bases and J 7 bases, leaving 6 bases between the germline ends. Per germline, CDR1 MNHNS and CDR2 SASEGT. The CDR3 nucleotides are TGTGCCAGCAGTGAAATAGGCCAGCCCCAGCATTTT. Translated, it gives CASSEIGQPQHF.

By share, this clonotype counts as medium-sized (0.01 to 0.1%). This beta chain appears as a stray read in a library generated for alpha chains; its size is not informative. CDR3 bases: TGTGCCAGCAGGACAGGGGGTAGCGATATTAGGGGTGATACGCAGTATTTT. It yields the protein CASRTGGSDIRGDTQYF. The V call is TRBV7-2, the J call TRBJ2-3; 9 bases are a match to TRBD1. Trimming removed 6 bases from V and 6 bases from J; junction bases left unmatched: 16. Per germline, CDR1 SGHTA and CDR2 FQGNSA. This CDR3 is 17 amino acids long.

About this clonotype itself: This beta chain turned up in a library designed for alpha chains; as an off-target read, its abundance says little. The rearrangement links TRBV5-1 to TRBJ1-2, with no clear D. The CDR3 extends over 13 amino acids. The germline gives CDR1 SGHRS, CDR2 YFSETQ. Trimming took off 0 bases at V and 7 bases at J, with 10 bases between the two ends. The CDR3 DNA reads TGCGCCAGCAGCTTGGTATCGGGCAGTGGCTACACCTTC. Protein sequence: CASSLVSGSGYTF.

A note on this clonotype: With the library built for alpha chains, this beta chain is off target and its frequency is not meaningful. The chain joins TRBV7-9 to TRBJ2-2; D gene unclear. The V gene lost 5 bases and the J gene lost 6 bases, with 13 bases spanning the gap. The CDR3 consists of 14 residues. The germline CDR1 and CDR2 sequences are SEHNR and FQNEAQ (reference sequence). CDR3 nucleotides: TGTGCCAGCAGCGTCGACAATCGAGCCGGGGAGCTGTTTTTT. Protein product: CASSVDNRAGELFF.

This clonotype is categorized as large (0.1 to 1%). Since it is a stray read in a library aimed at alpha chains, this beta chain has a size that is not meaningful. The V call is TRBV7-8, the J call TRBJ1-5; D is ambiguous. The germline gives CDR1 SGHVS, CDR2 FQNEAQ. V was trimmed by 3 bases and J by 1 base, leaving 10 bases between them. This CDR3 spans 15 amino acids. CDR3 in DNA: TGTGCCAGCAGCTTGGGTAGCGGGAGCAATCAGCCCCAGCATTTT. It codes for CASSLGSGSNQPQHF.

This clonotype is labeled medium-sized. This beta chain is an off-target read within a library intended for alpha chains, so its frequency means little. V and J are TRBV29-1 and TRBJ2-1; maybe TRBD2 (6 bases). V shed 6 bases and J shed 9 bases, with 12 bases lying between them. Germline CDR1 is SQVTM and CDR2 is ANQGSEA. The CDR3 is made up of 11 amino acids. CDR3 sequence (DNA): TGCAGCGTGTCCCTAGCGAGTGAGCAGTTCTTC. Its translation is CSVSLASEQFF.

This clonotype showed up just a few times. This beta chain is an unintended read in a library built for alpha chains; its size means little. The CDR3 nucleotides are TGTGCCAGCACCCTACAAGCGGCGTACACCGGGGAGCTGTTTTTT. Its protein is CASTLQAAYTGELFF. The chain employs TRBV28 and TRBJ2-2, with a tentative D call TRBD2 (5 bases). Germline CDR1 is MDHEN and CDR2 is SYDVKM. CDR3 length equals 15 residues. V dropped 7 bases and J dropped 3 bases, with 15 bases sitting between them.